Below are 5 T cell receptor beta chains sequenced from a single sample in a study of blood T cells in healthy people across ages. A sample-barcoded 5' primer and a J-beta primer mix were used in a second PCR of roughly 6 to 11 cycles. One entry per CDR3 protein, called by TCRdb with MiXCR from the 5' RACE reads. The sample contains around 1,700,000 distinct CDR3 sequences, 28% of which appear only once. Material: blood. These receptors all come from a woman in her 30s in good health.

This clonotype was counted a few times. This chain joins TRBV20-1 and TRBJ2-7, with D possibly TRBD2 on 7 matching bases. The CDR3 runs to 16 residues. The ends were cut back, 1 base at V and 7 bases at J, with 23 bases in the middle. Germline CDR1 is DFQATT and CDR2 is SNEGSKA (reference sequence). As DNA, the CDR3 is TGCAGTGCTAGAGGAGGAGGCGGGGGCTATAGGAAGGAGCAGTACTTC. This gives the protein CSARGGGGGYRKEQYF.

The chain combines TRBV20-1 with TRBJ2-1; 8 nucleotides line up with TRBD2. The trim removed 3 bases at V and 8 bases at J, leaving 15 bases unmatched. The V gene's germline CDR1 is DFQATT and CDR2 SNEGSKA (reference sequence). The CDR3 extends over 16 amino acids. CDR3 sequence (DNA): TGCAGTGCTAGCGGGACTAGTGCCTTAGAAGGGGATGAGCAGTTCTTC. Amino acid sequence: CSASGTSALEGDEQFF.

V usage is TRBV7-2 and J usage is TRBJ2-3; D is unresolved. The CDR3 runs to 15 residues. The ends were cut back, 2 bases at V and 4 bases at J, with 13 bases in the middle. Germline V CDR1 and CDR2: SGHTA, FQGNSA. CDR3 sequence reads: CASSLSWLPSDTQYF. The CDR3 nucleotides are TGTGCCAGCAGCTTATCCTGGCTTCCCTCAGATACGCAGTATTTT.

J is TRBJ2-7 and V is TRBV28; D is possibly TRBD2 (5 bases). The CDR3 runs 15 residues. Deletions cut 1 base from V and 1 base from J, with 11 bases between. CDR1 MDHEN and CDR2 SYDVKM come from the germline V gene. The CDR3 is CASSLLVGVSYEQYF. The CDR3 region has the DNA TGTGCCAGCAGTTTATTAGTGGGAGTATCCTACGAGCAGTACTTC.

This clonotype has more than one count but fewer than ten. The chain combines TRBV20-1 with TRBJ1-1; D might be TRBD1 (5 bases). Between the trimmed V and J ends, which lost 5 bases and 1 base, there was a span of 17 bases. Germline loops: CDR1 DFQATT, CDR2 SNEGSKA (reference sequence). This CDR3 is built from 15 residues. This chain's CDR3 is CSAPGRSGRNTEAFF. CDR3 DNA: TGCAGTGCTCCCGGGCGGTCGGGGCGGAACACTGAAGCTTTCTTT.